This T cell receptor beta chain is drawn from a study of lymphopenia after photon versus proton radiotherapy. Libraries were prepared by immunoSEQ multiplex PCR; TCRdb keeps only in-frame clonotypes and omits some of them. The sample shows around 64,000 clones, approximately 86% of them seen only once. Germline CDR1 is SGHRS and CDR2 is YFSETQ. The length of the CDR3 is 14 residues. With 3 bases clipped from V and 5 bases from J, the junction kept 4 bases outside the gene matches. This clone was recorded once. Sequencing was performed on peripheral blood, taken from a patient treated with proton-based radiotherapy. The rearrangement links TRBV5-1 to TRBJ1-5, with 8 bases identical to TRBD1. This TCR was recovered from a man older than 75 with esophageal cancer. CDR3 amino acids: CASSYGQGDQPQHF. CDR3 in DNA: TGCGCCAGCAGCTACGGACAGGGCGATCAGCCCCAGCATTTT.